This TCR beta chain was observed in a study of follicular helper T cells after annual influenza vaccination. The ends lost 5 bases at V and 7 bases at J; junction bases unmatched: 10. The CDR3 has 16 amino acids. Germline V gene sequence: CDR1 LNHDA, CDR2 SQIVND (reference sequence). Here immunoSEQ multiplex PCR was the method, and the copy in TCRdb shows in-frame clones only, minus some. The table includes about 11,000 clones, nearly 85% detected once. Findings of the study overall: Rare clonotypes were missed; only about 8.5-22% of cells gave TCRB. Change in circulating plasmablasts correlated with ICOS+CD38+ cTfh clonality change.

In regard to this clone: What it binds is unknown.

Blood volume per time point ranged from roughly 40 to 110 mL. This sequence joins TRBV19 and TRBJ2-1; TRBD2 agrees at 11 bases. This sample comprised CXCR5- memory CD4+ T cells sorted from blood, obtained 6 weeks after influenza vaccination. The sequence was collected from an adult who received the influenza vaccine. Written as DNA, the CDR3 is TGTGCCAGTAGTTACGGGACTAGCGGACGGACGAATGAGCAGTTCTTC. Its translation: CASSYGTSGRTNEQFF.